The present TCR beta chain was sequenced within a study of T-cell memory formation after mild COVID-19. General observations from the study: Mainly CM and EM harbored the contracting CD4+ clones; mainly EMRA harbored the CD8+ ones. Clones contracting across day 15 to 85 had a balanced CD4/CD8 profile; later expanding clones leaned CD4+.

Remarks on this clonotype: Its antigen remains unknown.

Germline V lookup: CDR1 SGHVS, CDR2 FNYEAQ. V dropped 1 base and J dropped 0 bases, with 11 bases sitting between them. The length of the CDR3 is 16 residues. After 5'RACE with constant-segment primers, TCR alpha and TCR beta cDNA libraries carrying sample barcodes and UMIs were obtained. TCRdb reprocessed the 5' RACE reads via MiXCR and lists one record per CDR3 protein. The sample carries approximately 290,000 distinct CDR3 sequences, more than 15% recorded once. Sequencing used PBMCs or a T cell subset sorted from them (not recorded which). The sequence was collected from a young man who had mild COVID-19 (a few samples of this study predate the infection). Cell type and time point are not known. The chain links TRBV7-6 to TRBJ2-3; D might be TRBD2 (5 bases). The chain's CDR3 is CASSLVPSGSTDTQYF. As DNA, the CDR3 is TGTGCCAGCAGCTTAGTACCCTCGGGAAGCACAGATACGCAGTATTTT. Combining the CDR3 with reference TRBV7-6 and TRBJ2-3 gives the whole variable domain GAGVSQSPRYKVTKRGQDVALRCDPISGHVSLYWYRQALGQGPEFLTYFNYEAQQDKSGLPNDRFSAERPEGSISTLTIQRTEQRDSAMYRCASSLVPSGSTDTQYFGPGTRLTVL.